This T cell receptor (beta chain) was profiled in a study of T cells in Graves' hyperthyroidism and ophthalmopathy. Researchers amplified the TCR beta CDR3 regions from RNA transcripts. Researchers ran a first-round RT-PCR on the TCR CDR3 using the HTBI primer set. TCRdb called the multiplex PCR reads again in MiXCR, with one record for every CDR3 protein. The sample has approximately 690,000 distinct CDR3 sequences, less than 25% seen once. V dropped 1 base and J dropped 1 base, with 10 bases sitting between them. The CDR3 sequence is 15 residues long. Germline lookup yields CDR1 LNHNV and CDR2 YYDKDF (reference sequence).

The chain carries TRBV15 and TRBJ1-1, with D possibly being TRBD1 (6 bases). The TCR originated in a man aged 30-40 years with Graves' ophthalmopathy. The sample was blood. CDR3 in amino acids: CATSRVGDKNTEAFF. In DNA, the CDR3 is TGTGCCACCAGCAGAGTGGGGGACAAGAACACTGAAGCTTTCTTT.